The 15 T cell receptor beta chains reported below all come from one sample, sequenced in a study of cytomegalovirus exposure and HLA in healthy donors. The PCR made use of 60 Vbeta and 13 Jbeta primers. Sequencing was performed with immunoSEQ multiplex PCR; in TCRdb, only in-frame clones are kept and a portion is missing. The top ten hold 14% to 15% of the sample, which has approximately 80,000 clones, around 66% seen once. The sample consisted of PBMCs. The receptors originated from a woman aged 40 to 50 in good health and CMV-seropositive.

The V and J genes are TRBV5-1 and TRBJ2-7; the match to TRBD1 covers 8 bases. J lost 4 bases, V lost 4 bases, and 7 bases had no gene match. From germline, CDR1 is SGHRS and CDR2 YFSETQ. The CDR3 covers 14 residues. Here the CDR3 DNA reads TGCGCCAGCAGCGGGTCAGGGGGCGCGTACGAGCAGTACTTC. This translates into CASSGSGGAYEQYF.

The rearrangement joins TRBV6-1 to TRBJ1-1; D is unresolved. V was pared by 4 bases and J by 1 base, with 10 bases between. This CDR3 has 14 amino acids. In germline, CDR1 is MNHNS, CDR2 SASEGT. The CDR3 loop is CASSGHARNTEAFF. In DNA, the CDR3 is TGTGCCAGCAGTGGGCATGCCAGGAACACTGAAGCTTTCTTT.

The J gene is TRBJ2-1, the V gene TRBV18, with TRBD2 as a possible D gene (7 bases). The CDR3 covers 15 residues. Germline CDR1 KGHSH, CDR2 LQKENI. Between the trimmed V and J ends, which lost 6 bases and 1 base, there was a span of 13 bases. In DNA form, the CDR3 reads TGTGCCAGCTCCCAACAGGGAGGGTCCTACAATGAGCAGTTCTTC. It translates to CASSQQGGSYNEQFF.

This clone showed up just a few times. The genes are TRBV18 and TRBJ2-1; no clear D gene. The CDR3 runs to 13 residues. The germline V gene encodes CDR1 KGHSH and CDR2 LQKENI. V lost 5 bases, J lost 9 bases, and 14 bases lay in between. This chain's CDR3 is CASSSNRDGEQFF. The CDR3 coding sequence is TGTGCCAGCTCATCCAACAGAGACGGTGAGCAGTTCTTC.

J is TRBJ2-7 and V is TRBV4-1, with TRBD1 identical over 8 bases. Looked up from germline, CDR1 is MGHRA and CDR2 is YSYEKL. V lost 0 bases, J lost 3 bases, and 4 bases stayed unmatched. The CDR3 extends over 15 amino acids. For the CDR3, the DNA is TGCGCCAGCAGCCAAGAGGGACAGGTCCTCTACGAGCAGTACTTC. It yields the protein CASSQEGQVLYEQYF.

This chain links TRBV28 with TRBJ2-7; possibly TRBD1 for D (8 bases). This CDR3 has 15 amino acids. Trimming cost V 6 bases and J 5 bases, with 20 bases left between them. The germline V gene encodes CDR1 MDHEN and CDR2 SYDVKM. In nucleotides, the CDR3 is TGTGCCAGCAGGCCAACAGGGGGGGGGTCCCACGAGCAGTACTTC. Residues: CASRPTGGGSHEQYF.

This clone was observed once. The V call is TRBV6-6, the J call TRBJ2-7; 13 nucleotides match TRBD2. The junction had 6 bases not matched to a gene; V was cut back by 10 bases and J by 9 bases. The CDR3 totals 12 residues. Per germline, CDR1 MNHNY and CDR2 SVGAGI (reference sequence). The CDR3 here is CAIGTSGIGQYF. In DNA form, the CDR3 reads TGTGCCATCGGGACTAGCGGGATTGGGCAGTACTTC.

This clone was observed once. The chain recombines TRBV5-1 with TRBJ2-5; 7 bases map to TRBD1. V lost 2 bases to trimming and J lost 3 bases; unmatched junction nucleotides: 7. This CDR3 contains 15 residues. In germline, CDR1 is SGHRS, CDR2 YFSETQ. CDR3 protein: CASSFSSTGEETQYF. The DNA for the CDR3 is TGCGCCAGCAGCTTTTCATCTACAGGGGAAGAGACCCAGTACTTC.

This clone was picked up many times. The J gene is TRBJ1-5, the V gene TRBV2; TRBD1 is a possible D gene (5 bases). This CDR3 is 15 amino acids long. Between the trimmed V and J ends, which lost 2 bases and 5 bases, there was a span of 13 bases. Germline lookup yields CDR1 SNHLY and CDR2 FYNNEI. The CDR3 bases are TGTGCCAGCAGTGAACAGGCAGGGTCCGATCAGCCCCAGCATTTT. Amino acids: CASSEQAGSDQPQHF.

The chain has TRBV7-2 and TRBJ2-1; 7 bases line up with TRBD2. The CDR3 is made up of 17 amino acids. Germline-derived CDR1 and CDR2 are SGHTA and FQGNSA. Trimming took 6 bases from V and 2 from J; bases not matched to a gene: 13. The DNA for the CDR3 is TGTGCCAGCAGTCGTGGGGGGAGGGCGGCGCCCTACAATGAGCAGTTCTTC. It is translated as CASSRGGRAAPYNEQFF.

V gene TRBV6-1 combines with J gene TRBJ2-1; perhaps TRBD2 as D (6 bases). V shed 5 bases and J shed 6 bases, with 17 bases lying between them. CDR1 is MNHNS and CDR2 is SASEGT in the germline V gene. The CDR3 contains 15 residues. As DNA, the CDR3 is TGTGCCAGCAGTTCTTTGGAGGGGCTGATCAATGAGCAGTTCTTC. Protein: CASSSLEGLINEQFF.

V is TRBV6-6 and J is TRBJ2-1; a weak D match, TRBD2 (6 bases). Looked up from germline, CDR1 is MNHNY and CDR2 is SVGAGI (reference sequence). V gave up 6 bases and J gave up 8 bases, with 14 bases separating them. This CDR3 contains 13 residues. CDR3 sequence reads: CASRGLPKDEQFF. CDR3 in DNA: TGTGCCAGCAGGGGACTCCCCAAGGATGAGCAGTTCTTC.

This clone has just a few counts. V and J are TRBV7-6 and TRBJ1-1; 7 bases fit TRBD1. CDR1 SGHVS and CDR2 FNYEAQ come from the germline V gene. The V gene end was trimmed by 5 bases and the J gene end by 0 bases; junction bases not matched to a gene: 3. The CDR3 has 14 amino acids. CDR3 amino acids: CASSPTGLNTEAFF. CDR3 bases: TGTGCCAGCAGCCCGACAGGGCTGAACACTGAAGCTTTCTTT.

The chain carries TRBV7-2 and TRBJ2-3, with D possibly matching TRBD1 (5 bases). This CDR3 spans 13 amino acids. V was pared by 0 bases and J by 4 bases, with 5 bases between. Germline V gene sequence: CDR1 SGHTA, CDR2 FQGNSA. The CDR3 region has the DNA TGTGCCAGCAGCTTAGCGGGGCCAGATACGCAGTATTTT. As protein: CASSLAGPDTQYF.

CDR3 protein: CASSLAMGTGRETQYF. The DNA for the CDR3 is TGTGCCAGCAGCTTAGCGATGGGGACAGGTCGGGAGACCCAGTACTTC. This chain joins TRBV7-6 and TRBJ2-5; TRBD1 aligns across 8 bases. The V gene's germline CDR1 is SGHVS and CDR2 FNYEAQ. Losses at the gene ends were 0 bases for V and 5 bases for J; bases not matched to a gene: 8. This CDR3 is built from 16 residues.